This record covers a single TCR beta chain. Sequenced by immunoSEQ multiplex PCR; TCRdb stores in-frame clones only, minus some. The data contain roughly 60,000 clones, about 83% of them singletons. Trimming took 0 bases from V and 8 from J, leaving 9 bases between them. The CDR3 runs to 13 residues. Germline CDR1 reads SGHTS; CDR2 reads YDEGEE. These data originate in a study of OX40 agonist ivuxolimab in advanced cancers. The J gene is TRBJ2-1, the V gene TRBV5-8; D is possibly TRBD2 (5 bases). The sequence was obtained from an adult with an advanced solid tumor such as melanoma, head and neck, liver or kidney cancer. The sequencing here drew on CD4+ or CD8+ T cells sorted from blood, taken in a trial of the OX40 agonist ivuxolimab. The CDR3 region is CASSLADGDEQFF. The CDR3 DNA is TGTGCCAGCAGCTTGGCCGACGGGGATGAGCAGTTCTTC. The variable domain in full, with the rest retrieved from reference TRBV5-8 and TRBJ2-1, is EAGVTQSPTHLIKTRGQQATLRCSPISGHTSVYWYQQALGLGLQFLLWYDEGEERNRGNFPPRFSGRQFPNYSSELNVNALELEDSALYLCASSLADGDEQFFGPGTRLTVL.